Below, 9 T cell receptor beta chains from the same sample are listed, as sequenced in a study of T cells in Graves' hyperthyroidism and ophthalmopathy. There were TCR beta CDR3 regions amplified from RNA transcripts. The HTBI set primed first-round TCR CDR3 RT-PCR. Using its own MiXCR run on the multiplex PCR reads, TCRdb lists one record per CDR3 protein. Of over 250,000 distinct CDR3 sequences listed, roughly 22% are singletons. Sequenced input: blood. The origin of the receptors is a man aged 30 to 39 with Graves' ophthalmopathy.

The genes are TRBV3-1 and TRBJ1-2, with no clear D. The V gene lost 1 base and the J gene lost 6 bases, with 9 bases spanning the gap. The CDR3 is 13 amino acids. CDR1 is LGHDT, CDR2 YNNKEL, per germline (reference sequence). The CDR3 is CASSQVDRDGYTF. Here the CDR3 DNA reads TGTGCCAGCAGCCAAGTGGACCGTGATGGCTACACCTTC.

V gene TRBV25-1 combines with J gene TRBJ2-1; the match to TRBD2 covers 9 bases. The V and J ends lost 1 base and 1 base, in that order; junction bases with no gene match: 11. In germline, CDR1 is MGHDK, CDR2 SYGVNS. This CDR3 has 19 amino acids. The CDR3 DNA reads TGTGCCAGCAGTGAATCTCACGGACTAGCGCGACCGTCCTACAATGAGCAGTTCTTC. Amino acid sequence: CASSESHGLARPSYNEQFF.

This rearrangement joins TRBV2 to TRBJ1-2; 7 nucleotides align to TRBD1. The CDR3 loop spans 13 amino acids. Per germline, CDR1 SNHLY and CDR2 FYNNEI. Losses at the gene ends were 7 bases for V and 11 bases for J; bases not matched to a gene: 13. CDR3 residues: CASTVDRSHRYTF. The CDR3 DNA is TGTGCCAGCACCGTGGACAGGTCCCACCGTTACACCTTC. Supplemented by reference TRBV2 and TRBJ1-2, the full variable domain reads EPEVTQTPSHQVTQMGQEVILRCVPISNHLYFYWYRQILGQKVEFLVSFYNNEISEKSEIFDDQFSVERPDGSNFTLKIRSTKLEDSAMYFCASTVDRSHRYTFGSGTRLTVV.

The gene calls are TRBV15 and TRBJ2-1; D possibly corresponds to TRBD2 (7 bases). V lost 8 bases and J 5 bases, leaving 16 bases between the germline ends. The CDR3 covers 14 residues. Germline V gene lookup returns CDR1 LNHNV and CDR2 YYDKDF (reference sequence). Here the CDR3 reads CATSGAGAHNEQFF. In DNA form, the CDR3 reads TGTGCCACCTCAGGGGCGGGAGCCCACAATGAGCAGTTCTTC.

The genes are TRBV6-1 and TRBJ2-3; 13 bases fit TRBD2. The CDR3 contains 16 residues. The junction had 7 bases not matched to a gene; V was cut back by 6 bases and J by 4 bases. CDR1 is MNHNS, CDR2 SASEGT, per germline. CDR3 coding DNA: TGTGCCAGCAGAGGACTAGCGGGAGTGGTGGCAGATACGCAGTATTTT. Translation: CASRGLAGVVADTQYF.

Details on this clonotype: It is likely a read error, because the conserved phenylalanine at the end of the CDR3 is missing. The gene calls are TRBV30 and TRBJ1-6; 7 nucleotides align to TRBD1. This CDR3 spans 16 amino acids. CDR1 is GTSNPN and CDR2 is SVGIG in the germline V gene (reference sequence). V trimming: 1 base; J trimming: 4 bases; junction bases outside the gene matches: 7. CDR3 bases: TGTGCCTGGAGTGGGCAACCGGGACAGTATAATTCACCCCTCCACCTT. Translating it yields CAWSGQPGQYNSPLHL.

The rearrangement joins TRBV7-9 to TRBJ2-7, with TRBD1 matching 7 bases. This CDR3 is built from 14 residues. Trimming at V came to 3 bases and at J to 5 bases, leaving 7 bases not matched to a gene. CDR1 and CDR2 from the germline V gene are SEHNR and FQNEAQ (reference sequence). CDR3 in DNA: TGTGCCAGCAGCTTGACGGCAGGGGGACACGAGCAGTACTTC. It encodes CASSLTAGGHEQYF.

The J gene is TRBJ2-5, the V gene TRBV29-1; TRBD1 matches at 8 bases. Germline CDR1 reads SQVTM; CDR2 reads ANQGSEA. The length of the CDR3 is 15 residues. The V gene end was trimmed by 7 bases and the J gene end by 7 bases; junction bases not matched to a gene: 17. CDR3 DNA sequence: TGCAGCGCATCAGCGTCAGGGGGCGAAAGGGGGACCCAGTACTTC. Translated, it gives CSASASGGERGTQYF.

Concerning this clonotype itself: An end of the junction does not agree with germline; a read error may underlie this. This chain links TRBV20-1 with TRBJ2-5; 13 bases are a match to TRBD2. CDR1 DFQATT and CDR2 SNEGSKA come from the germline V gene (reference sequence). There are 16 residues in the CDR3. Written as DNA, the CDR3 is TGCAGTGAAAAAAGGACTAGCGGGGGAATCAAAGAAACCCAGTACTTC. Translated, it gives CSEKRTSGGIKETQYF.